This note documents a single T cell receptor (beta chain) sequence. Its antigen remains unknown. This specimen belongs to a study of T cell repertoires in cytomegalovirus infection. Study-level background: Both a matching HLA type and CMV infection were indicated by public TCR beta signatures. Overall study results and limits: Within the response measured ex vivo, HLA-C-restricted CMV-specific TCR beta clonotypes were dominant. The cumulative frequency of public TCR beta families identified carriers of CMV plus the relevant HLA.

Each CDR3 protein is one row after TCRdb ran MiXCR on the reads. Among roughly 990,000 distinct CDR3 sequences listed, more than 25% were seen once. CDR1 is DFQATT, CDR2 SNEGSKA, per germline (reference sequence). The germline V and J ends were trimmed by 0 bases and 2 bases, with 13 bases remaining between them. This CDR3 contains 16 residues. This receptor was taken from a human donor in good health (CMV status not recorded). Some clones in this sample may be carry-over from other donors' samples. This sample comprised cultured CD8+ T cells from PBMCs, obtained from culture after CMV antigen stimulation. The rearrangement joins TRBV20-1 to TRBJ2-2, with D possibly matching TRBD1 (5 bases). The CDR3 spells CSARDKQGFNTGELFF. CDR3 coding DNA: TGCAGTGCTAGAGATAAGCAGGGTTTTAACACCGGGGAGCTGTTTTTT.